This paragraph covers one TCR beta chain sequence. The data were obtained in a study of blood T cell repertoires in COVID-19. Study overall: The analysed material was cDNA or gDNA that came from T cells, B-cell-depleted T cells, or PBMCs.

Some clones are missing from TCRdb's copy, which holds only in-frame ones; the method was immunoSEQ multiplex PCR. The sample has about 120,000 clones; approximately 83% are singletons. The V end was cut by 5 bases, the J end by 8 bases, with 19 bases between. There are 15 residues in the CDR3. CDR1 is SGHNT and CDR2 is YENEEA in the germline V gene. The sequence was collected from a man older than 75 with active or convalescent COVID-19. The chain recombines TRBV11-3 with TRBJ2-1; D uncertain. The sample comprised peripheral blood. DNA of the CDR3: TGTGCCAGCAGCCCCGGCTTAGGCGGTATCGATGAGCAGTTCTTC. Its protein is CASSPGLGGIDEQFF. Variable domain in full (rest from reference TRBV11-3 and TRBJ2-1): EAGVVQSPRYKIIEKKQPVAFWCNPISGHNTLYWYLQNLGQGPELLIRYENEEAVDDSQLPKDRFSAERLKGVDSTLKIQPAELGDSAVYLCASSPGLGGIDEQFFGPGTRLTVL.